This T cell receptor (beta chain) was captured by sequencing in a study of T cell responses to AZD1222 COVID-19 vaccine. Broader study findings: There were vaccine-associated CD4 TCRs across spike, dominant at 160-218 and 743-854. Clonal diversity was possibly underestimated, and white British individuals and females predominated among donors. Close to half of all spike-specific TCRs reportedly target regions of the variants that are unmutated.

With V trimmed by 6 bases and J by 1 base, 2 bases remained unmatched. Germline V lookup: CDR1 LNHDA, CDR2 SQIVND (reference sequence). The CDR3 is made up of 14 amino acids. With respect to this clone: Its antigen is unidentified.

Second-dose intervals of approximately 4 or approximately 12 weeks were pooled. Profiled with immunoSEQ multiplex PCR; TCRdb holds only in-frame clones, not every one. The sample includes roughly 140,000 clones, about nine tenths of them seen just once. The sample consisted of peripheral blood, taken 28 days after the second AZD1222 dose. V is TRBV19 and J is TRBJ1-1, with 10 bases matching TRBD1. This TCR was sampled from an adult who received the AZD1222 COVID-19 vaccine. This CDR3 is CASRGQGWNTEAFF. Here the CDR3 DNA reads TGTGCCAGTAGGGGACAGGGGTGGAACACTGAAGCTTTCTTT.